The 20 T cell receptor beta chains presented below share a single source sample, sequenced in a study of spatial heterogeneity in lung cancer. Using its own MiXCR run on the 5' RACE reads, TCRdb lists one record per CDR3 protein. The sample holds 40,000 to 45,000 distinct CDR3 sequences, approximately 6.2% seen once. Time point denoted: sample taken at primary tumor resection. The sample was PBMCs, taken at surgery. The receptors come from a female donor with early-stage non-small cell lung cancer.

This clonotype was seen ten or more times. The V call is TRBV7-8, the J call TRBJ2-5, with 8 bases that match TRBD1. CDR3 length equals 16 residues. Germline V gene data show CDR1 as SGHVS and CDR2 as FQNEAQ. The junction had 11 bases not matched to a gene; V was cut back by 3 bases and J by 5 bases. The CDR3 sequence is CASSFITGGPRETQYF. As DNA, the CDR3 is TGTGCCAGCAGCTTCATTACAGGGGGTCCTAGGGAGACCCAGTACTTC.

This clonotype was counted at least ten times. The chain carries TRBV24-1 and TRBJ2-1; TRBD2 agrees at 8 bases. The V gene end was trimmed by 4 bases and the J gene end by 0 bases; junction bases not matched to a gene: 19. The CDR3 covers 21 residues. Germline V gene data show CDR1 as KGHDR and CDR2 as SFDVKD. CDR3 loop: CATSDPAGLAGGPSSYNEQFF. For the CDR3, the DNA is TGTGCCACCAGTGACCCGGCCGGACTGGCGGGGGGCCCAAGCTCCTACAATGAGCAGTTCTTC.

The sample holds a few counts of this clonotype. The chain uses TRBV18 and TRBJ1-2, with TRBD1 matching 7 bases. Germline values: CDR1 KGHSH, CDR2 LQKENI. The CDR3 is made up of 14 amino acids. Trimming removed 0 bases from V and 4 bases from J; junction bases left unmatched: 2. The CDR3 loop reads CASSPPQGGYGYTF. CDR3 DNA sequence: TGTGCCAGCTCACCACCGCAGGGGGGCTATGGCTACACCTTC.

This clonotype was picked up many times. The chain couples TRBV4-1 to TRBJ1-1; TRBD1 aligns across 9 bases. Germline trimming cut 3 bases from V and 5 bases from J; bases unmatched to any gene: 7. CDR1 and CDR2 from the germline V gene are MGHRA and YSYEKL. CDR3 length equals 15 residues. The CDR3 loop reads CASSHSTGGKTEAFF. CDR3 in DNA: TGCGCCAGCAGCCACTCGACAGGGGGAAAGACTGAAGCTTTCTTT.

This clonotype appeared many times. The CDR3 here is CASSPEAQLNEKLFF. The CDR3 coding sequence is TGCGCCAGCAGCCCGGAGGCACAGCTTAATGAAAAACTGTTTTTT. The chain is built from TRBV5-1 and TRBJ1-4; D gene uncertain. V lost 4 bases to trimming and J lost 4 bases, with 14 bases between them. The CDR3 has 15 amino acids. Germline V lookup: CDR1 SGHRS, CDR2 YFSETQ.

This clonotype has only a few counts. The chain joins TRBV20-1 to TRBJ2-6; a possible D gene is TRBD1 (6 bases). With 6 bases removed from V and 2 bases from J, the gap between germline ends came to 14 bases. CDR3 length equals 15 residues. Per the germline V gene, CDR1 is DFQATT and CDR2 is SNEGSKA (reference sequence). The CDR3 DNA reads TGCAGTGCCCACAGGGTCTTAGCTGGGGCCAACGTCCTGACTTTC. As protein: CSAHRVLAGANVLTF.

This clonotype showed up many times. V and J are TRBV7-6 and TRBJ2-7; D is unclear. The CDR3 sequence is 13 residues long. CDR1 SGHVS and CDR2 FNYEAQ come from the germline V gene. The germline V and J ends were trimmed by 0 bases and 0 bases, with 3 bases remaining between them. The CDR3 DNA is TGTGCCAGCAGCTTAGCTAGCTCCTACGAGCAGTACTTC. Translated, it gives CASSLASSYEQYF.

This clonotype was seen repeatedly, ten times or more. V is TRBV7-2 and J is TRBJ2-3; TRBD1 might be the D (5 bases). The CDR3 consists of 16 residues. Germline V gives CDR1 SGHTA, CDR2 FQGNSA. Trimming cost V 1 base and J 4 bases, with 15 bases left between them. The CDR3 reads CASSLGGGYTSDTQYF. The CDR3 nucleotides read TGTGCCAGCAGCTTAGGGGGCGGATATACGTCAGATACGCAGTATTTT.

This clonotype was seen at least ten times. The chain recombines TRBV5-6 with TRBJ1-5; 8 bases match TRBD1. V lost 0 bases to trimming and J lost 6 bases; unmatched junction nucleotides: 2. The CDR3 consists of 14 residues. The V gene's germline CDR1 is SGHDT and CDR2 YYEEEE. The CDR3, as DNA: TGTGCCAGCAGCTTGGGGGACAGGCGTCAGCCCCAGCATTTT. This gives the protein CASSLGDRRQPQHF.

The V and J genes are TRBV11-2 and TRBJ2-5, with TRBD2 matching 8 bases. The V segment lost 5 bases and the J segment 1 base; nucleotides outside the gene matches: 3. The germline gives CDR1 SGHAT, CDR2 FQNNGV. The CDR3 extends over 14 amino acids. CDR3 protein: CASSRLATQETQYF. CDR3 DNA sequence: TGTGCCAGCAGCAGACTAGCGACCCAAGAGACCCAGTACTTC.

This clonotype was detected ten times or more. The chain has TRBV4-3 and TRBJ2-1, with D possibly being TRBD2 (6 bases). Trimming pared 0 bases from V and 15 bases from J, leaving 21 bases between. This CDR3 contains 15 residues. The germline V gene has CDR1 LGHNA and CDR2 YSLEER. The CDR3 bases are TGCGCCAGCAGCCAAGACCCCAGTGGAGGGACGGGCCTGTTCTTC. Translating it yields CASSQDPSGGTGLFF.

This clonotype was seen many times. The J gene is TRBJ1-6, the V gene TRBV20-1; D perhaps matches TRBD1 (6 bases). Trimming left V 1 base short and J 8 bases short, with 18 bases between. The CDR3 extends over 16 amino acids. Germline assignment: CDR1 DFQATT and CDR2 SNEGSKA (reference sequence). CDR3 loop: CSARVVSRTVDSPLHF. DNA of the CDR3: TGCAGTGCTAGAGTTGTCAGTCGGACAGTAGATTCACCCCTCCACTTT.

In this sample, this clonotype turned up once. The chain couples TRBV29-1 to TRBJ1-3, with no clear D. This CDR3 has 13 amino acids. Trimming removed 4 bases at V and 0 bases at J, with 7 bases between. Germline CDR1 reads SQVTM; CDR2 reads ANQGSEA. CDR3 residues: CSVVVSSGNTIYF. The CDR3 DNA reads as TGCAGCGTTGTTGTCAGCTCTGGAAACACCATATATTTT.

This clonotype came up many times. The chain employs TRBV6-5 and TRBJ2-3; 9 nucleotides line up with TRBD2. V was clipped by 7 bases and J by 5 bases; unmatched bases: 10. The V gene's germline CDR1 is MNHEY and CDR2 SVGAGI. This CDR3 has 15 amino acids. CDR3 nucleotide sequence: TGTGCCAGCACTCTTGCGGGGGGGCGTGGAGATACGCAGTATTTT. Its protein is CASTLAGGRGDTQYF.

This clonotype was detected ten times or more. The CDR3 DNA reads as TGCAGTGCTAGGAGCTACAATGAGCAGTTCTTC. Residues: CSARSYNEQFF. The chain links TRBV20-1 to TRBJ2-1; no reliable D call. The CDR3 has 11 amino acids. Between the trimmed V and J ends, which lost 3 bases and 3 bases, there was a span of 3 bases. Looked up from germline, CDR1 is DFQATT and CDR2 is SNEGSKA (reference sequence).

This clonotype turned up a few times. An end of the junction differs from the germline gene, which may be a read error. This chain uses TRBV6-1 with TRBJ1-1; a weak D match, TRBD1 (6 bases). Per the germline V gene, CDR1 is MNHNS and CDR2 is SASEGT. CDR3 length equals 14 residues. DNA for the CDR3: TGTGCCAGCAGCGAAGGCGGGGGCTATACTGAAGCTTTCTTT. Protein: CASSEGGGYTEAFF.

The chain recombines TRBV10-3 with TRBJ2-3; 8 bases fit TRBD2. V was pared by 6 bases and J by 4 bases, with 6 bases of the junction left unmatched. Germline V gene data show CDR1 as ENHRY and CDR2 as SYGVKD. The CDR3 length is 14 residues. CDR3 DNA sequence: TGTGCCATCAGCCGGACTAGCCCCGCAGATACGCAGTATTTT. Protein: CAISRTSPADTQYF.

This clonotype was picked up many times. The rearrangement joins TRBV6-1 to TRBJ2-1, with a possible D match to TRBD2 (6 bases). Germline V CDR1 and CDR2: MNHNS, SASEGT. Trimming removed 2 bases at V and 9 bases at J, with 14 bases between. CDR3 size: 14 residues. CDR3 sequence: CASSEQEGIGEQFF. For the CDR3, the DNA is TGTGCCAGCAGTGAACAGGAGGGAATCGGTGAGCAGTTCTTC.

This clonotype was detected many times. This chain connects TRBV7-3 to TRBJ2-2; D is possibly TRBD1 (5 bases). Germline V gene sequence: CDR1 SGHTA, CDR2 FQGTGA. V lost 7 bases and J 1 base, leaving 10 bases between the germline ends. CDR3 length equals 14 residues. The CDR3 sequence: CASTPGQNTGELFF. CDR3 sequence (DNA): TGTGCCAGCACCCCAGGACAGAACACCGGGGAGCTGTTTTTT.

This clonotype was recorded many times. The V call is TRBV20-1, the J call TRBJ2-3, with D perhaps TRBD1 (5 bases). With 6 bases removed from V and 7 bases from J, the gap between germline ends came to 20 bases. Germline assignment: CDR1 DFQATT and CDR2 SNEGSKA (reference sequence). The CDR3 loop spans 14 amino acids. The CDR3 bases are TGCAGTGCCCCGGACACCTTGGCGGCCCATACGCAGTATTTT. This encodes CSAPDTLAAHTQYF.